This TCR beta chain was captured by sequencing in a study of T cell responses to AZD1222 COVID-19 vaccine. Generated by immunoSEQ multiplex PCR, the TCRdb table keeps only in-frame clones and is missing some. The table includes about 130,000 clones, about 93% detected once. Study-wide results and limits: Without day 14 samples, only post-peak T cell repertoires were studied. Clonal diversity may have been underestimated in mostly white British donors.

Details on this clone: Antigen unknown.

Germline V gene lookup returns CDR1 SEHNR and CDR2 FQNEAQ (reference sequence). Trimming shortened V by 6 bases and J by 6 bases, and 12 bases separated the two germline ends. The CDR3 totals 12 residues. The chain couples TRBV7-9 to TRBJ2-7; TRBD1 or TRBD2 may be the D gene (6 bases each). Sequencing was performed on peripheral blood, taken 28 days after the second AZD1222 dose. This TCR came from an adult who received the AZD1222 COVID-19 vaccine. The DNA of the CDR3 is TGTGCCAGCAGGGAACAGGGAGGCGAGCAGTACTTC. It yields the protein CASREQGGEQYF. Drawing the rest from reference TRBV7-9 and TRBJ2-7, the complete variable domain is DTGVSQNPRHKITKRGQNVTFRCDPISEHNRLYWYRQTLGQGPEFLTYFQNEAQLEKSRLLSDRFSAERPKGSFSTLEIQRTEQGDSAMYLCASREQGGEQYFGPGTRLTVT.